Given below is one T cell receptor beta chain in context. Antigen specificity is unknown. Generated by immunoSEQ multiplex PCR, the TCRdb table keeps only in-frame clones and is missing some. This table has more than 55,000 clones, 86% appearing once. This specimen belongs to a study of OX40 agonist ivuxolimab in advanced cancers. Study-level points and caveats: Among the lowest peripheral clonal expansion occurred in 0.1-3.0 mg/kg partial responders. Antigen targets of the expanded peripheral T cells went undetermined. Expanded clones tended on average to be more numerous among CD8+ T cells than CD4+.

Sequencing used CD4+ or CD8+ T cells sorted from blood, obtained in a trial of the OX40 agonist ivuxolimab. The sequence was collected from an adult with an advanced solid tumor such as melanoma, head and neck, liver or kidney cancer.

The CDR3 sequence: CASSTTTGVSEKLFF. CDR3 nucleotide sequence: TGTGCCAGCAGCACGACGACAGGGGTTTCTGAAAAACTGTTTTTT. V and J are TRBV11-2 and TRBJ1-4; 8 bases fit TRBD1. The CDR3 spans 15 residues. V gave up 5 bases and J gave up 7 bases; unmatched junction bases: 9. Per the germline V gene, CDR1 is SGHAT and CDR2 is FQNNGV.